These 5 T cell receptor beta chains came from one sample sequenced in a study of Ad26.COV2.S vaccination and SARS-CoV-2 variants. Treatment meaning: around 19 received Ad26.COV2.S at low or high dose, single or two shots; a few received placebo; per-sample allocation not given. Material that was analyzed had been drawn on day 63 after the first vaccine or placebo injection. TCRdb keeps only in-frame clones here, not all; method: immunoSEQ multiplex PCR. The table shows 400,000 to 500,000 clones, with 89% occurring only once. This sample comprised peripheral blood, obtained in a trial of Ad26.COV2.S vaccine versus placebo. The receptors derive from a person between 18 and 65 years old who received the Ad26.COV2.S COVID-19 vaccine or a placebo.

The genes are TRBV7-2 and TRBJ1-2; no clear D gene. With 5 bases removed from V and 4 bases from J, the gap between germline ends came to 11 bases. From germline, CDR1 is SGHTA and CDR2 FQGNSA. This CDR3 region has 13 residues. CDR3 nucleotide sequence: TGTGCCAGCAGCCCACAGATGGGCTATGGCTACACCTTC. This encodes CASSPQMGYGYTF.

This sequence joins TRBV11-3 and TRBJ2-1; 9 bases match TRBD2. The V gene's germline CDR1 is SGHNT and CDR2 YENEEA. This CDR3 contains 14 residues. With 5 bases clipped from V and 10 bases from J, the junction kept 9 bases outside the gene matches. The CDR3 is CASSPMGLATEQFF. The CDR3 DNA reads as TGTGCCAGCAGCCCCATGGGACTAGCAACCGAGCAGTTCTTC.

As DNA, the CDR3 is TGTGCCAGCAGCTTCCGACAGATGGGGGCCACGGGGGGTTCTGGAAACACCATATATTTT. Its protein is CASSFRQMGATGGSGNTIYF. The chain carries TRBV11-3 and TRBJ1-3; TRBD1 is a possible D gene (6 bases). CDR3 length: 20 residues. CDR1 and CDR2 (germline): SGHNT, YENEEA. Trimming shortened V by 3 bases and J by 1 base, and 25 bases separated the two germline ends.

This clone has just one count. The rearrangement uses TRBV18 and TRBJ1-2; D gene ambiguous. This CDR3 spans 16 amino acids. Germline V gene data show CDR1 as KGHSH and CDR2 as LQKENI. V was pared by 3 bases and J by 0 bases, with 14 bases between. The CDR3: CASSPTGNKANYGYTF. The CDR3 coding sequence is TGTGCCAGCTCACCGACGGGGAACAAAGCTAACTATGGCTACACCTTC.

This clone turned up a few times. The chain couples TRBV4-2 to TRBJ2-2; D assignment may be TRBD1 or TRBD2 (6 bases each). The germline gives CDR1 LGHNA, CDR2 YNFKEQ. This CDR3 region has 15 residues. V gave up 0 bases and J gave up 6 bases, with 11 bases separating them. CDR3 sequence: CASSQDTRGAGELFF. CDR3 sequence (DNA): TGTGCCAGCAGCCAAGATACTAGGGGGGCCGGGGAGCTGTTTTTT.